This TCR beta chain was sequenced for a study of blood T cell repertoires in COVID-19. The sample holds one count of this clone. As originally analysed: By means of reference gene primer amplification, nucleated cell counts were estimated. The protocol was immunoSEQ multiplex PCR, while the TCRdb copy is restricted to in-frame clones and leaves out a portion. V, J and clone size derive from that table, while D and trimming were established from the DNA sequence. The sample contains some 170,000 clones, about three quarters of which appear only once. The V segment lost 2 bases and the J segment 5 bases; nucleotides outside the gene matches: 9. The germline CDR1 and CDR2 sequences are SGHRS and YFSETQ. CDR3 size: 17 residues.

The rearrangement uses TRBV5-1 and TRBJ2-5, with 13 bases identical to TRBD2. This TCR was recovered from a man aged 60 to 75 with acute or convalescent COVID-19. Input material: peripheral blood. In DNA, the CDR3 is TGCGCCAGCAGCTTAGGGACTAGCGGGGTCCCTAGGGAGACCCAGTACTTC. Its protein product is CASSLGTSGVPRETQYF.